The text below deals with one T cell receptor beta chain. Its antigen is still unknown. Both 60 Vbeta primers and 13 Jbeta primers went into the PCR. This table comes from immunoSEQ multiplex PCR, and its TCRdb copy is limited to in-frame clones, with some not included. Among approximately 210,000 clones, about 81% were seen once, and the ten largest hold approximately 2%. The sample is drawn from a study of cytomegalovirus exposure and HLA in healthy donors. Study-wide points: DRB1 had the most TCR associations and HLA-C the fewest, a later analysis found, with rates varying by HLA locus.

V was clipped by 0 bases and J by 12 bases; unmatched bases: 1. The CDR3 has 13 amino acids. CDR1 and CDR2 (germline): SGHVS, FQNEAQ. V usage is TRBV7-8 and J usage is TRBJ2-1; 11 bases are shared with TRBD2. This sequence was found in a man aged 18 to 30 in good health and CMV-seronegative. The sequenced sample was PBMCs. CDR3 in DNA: TGTGCCAGCAGCTTAGCAACTAGCGGGGGGCAGTTCTTC. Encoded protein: CASSLATSGGQFF.